This T cell receptor (beta chain) is drawn from a study of Graves' ophthalmopathy and Graves' hyperthyroidism. Trimming stripped 0 bases from V and 7 bases from J, with 21 bases between. CDR1 is LGHDT and CDR2 is YNNKEL in the germline V gene (reference sequence). The CDR3 has 17 amino acids. Only a few counts were recorded for this clonotype. Amplification of the TCR beta CDR3 regions used RNA transcripts (as template). In the first round, RT-PCR was carried out with HTBI primers, and a multiplex PCR formed the second round. TCRdb reprocessed the multiplex PCR reads via MiXCR and lists one record per CDR3 protein. The sample contains 580,000 or so distinct CDR3 sequences, about 40% of which appear only once.

The clonotype comes from an adult man with Graves' hyperthyroidism. The chain carries TRBV3-1 and TRBJ1-2; D perhaps matches TRBD1 (6 bases). The sequencing sample was made of peripheral blood or thyroid tissue (not recorded which). The CDR3 DNA reads TGTGCCAGCAGCCAAGATCCGGGGGGCCCACTTCGGAGTGGCTACACCTTC. This codes for CASSQDPGGPLRSGYTF.